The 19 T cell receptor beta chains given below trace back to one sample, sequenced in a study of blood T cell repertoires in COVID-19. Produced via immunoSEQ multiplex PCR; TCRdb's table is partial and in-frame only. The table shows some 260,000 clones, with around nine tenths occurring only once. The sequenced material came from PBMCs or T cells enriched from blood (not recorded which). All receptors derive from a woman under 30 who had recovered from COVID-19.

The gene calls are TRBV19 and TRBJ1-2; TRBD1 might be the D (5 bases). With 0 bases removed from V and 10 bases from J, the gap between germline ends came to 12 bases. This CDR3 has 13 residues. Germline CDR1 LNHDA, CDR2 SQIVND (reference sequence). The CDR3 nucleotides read TGTGCCAGTAGTATAGATGGTCGGGGGATCTACACCTTC. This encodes CASSIDGRGIYTF.

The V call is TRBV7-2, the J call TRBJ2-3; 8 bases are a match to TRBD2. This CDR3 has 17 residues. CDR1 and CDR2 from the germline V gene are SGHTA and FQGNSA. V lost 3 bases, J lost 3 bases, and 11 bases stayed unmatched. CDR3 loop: CASSLVLQGGRTDTQYF. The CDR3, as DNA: TGTGCCAGCAGCTTGGTTTTACAGGGCGGGAGGACAGATACGCAGTATTTT. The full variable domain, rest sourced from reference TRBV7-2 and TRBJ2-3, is GAGVSQSPSNKVTEKGKDVELRCDPISGHTALYWYRQSLGQGLEFLIYFQGNSAPDKSGLPSDRFSAERTGGSVSTLTIQRTQQEDSAVYLCASSLVLQGGRTDTQYFGPGTRLTVL.

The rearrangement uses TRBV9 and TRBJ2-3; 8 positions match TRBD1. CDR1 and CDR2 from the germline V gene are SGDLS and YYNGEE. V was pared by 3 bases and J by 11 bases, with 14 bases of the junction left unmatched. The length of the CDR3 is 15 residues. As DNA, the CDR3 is TGTGCCAGCAGCGCCGGCTCAGGGGGCACATGGGGGCAGTATTTT. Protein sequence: CASSAGSGGTWGQYF.

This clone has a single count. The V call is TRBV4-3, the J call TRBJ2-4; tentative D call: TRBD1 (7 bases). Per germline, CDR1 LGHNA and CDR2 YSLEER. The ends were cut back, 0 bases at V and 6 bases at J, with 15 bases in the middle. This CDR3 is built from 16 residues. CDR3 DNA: TGCGCCAGCAGCCAAGATGAGGCCAGGGGGGTAAACATTCAGTACTTC. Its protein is CASSQDEARGVNIQYF.

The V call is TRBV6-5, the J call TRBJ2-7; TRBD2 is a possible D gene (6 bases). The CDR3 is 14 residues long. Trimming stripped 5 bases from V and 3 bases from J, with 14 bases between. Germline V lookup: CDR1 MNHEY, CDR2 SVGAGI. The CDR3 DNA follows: TGTGCCAGCAGTAGAACACGGGGGATCTACGAGCAGTACTTC. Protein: CASSRTRGIYEQYF.

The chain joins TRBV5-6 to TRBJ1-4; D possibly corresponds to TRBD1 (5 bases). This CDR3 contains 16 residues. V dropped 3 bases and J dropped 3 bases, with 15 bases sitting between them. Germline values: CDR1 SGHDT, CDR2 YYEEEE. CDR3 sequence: CASSSYRISANEKLFF. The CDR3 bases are TGTGCCAGCAGCTCATACAGGATTTCGGCTAATGAAAAACTGTTTTTT.

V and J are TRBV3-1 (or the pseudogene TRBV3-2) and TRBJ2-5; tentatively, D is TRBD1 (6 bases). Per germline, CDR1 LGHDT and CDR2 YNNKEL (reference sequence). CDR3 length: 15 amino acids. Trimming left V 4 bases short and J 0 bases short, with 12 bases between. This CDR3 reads CASSRGTTYQETQYF. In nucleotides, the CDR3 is TGTGCCAGCAGCCGAGGGACAACGTACCAAGAGACCCAGTACTTC.

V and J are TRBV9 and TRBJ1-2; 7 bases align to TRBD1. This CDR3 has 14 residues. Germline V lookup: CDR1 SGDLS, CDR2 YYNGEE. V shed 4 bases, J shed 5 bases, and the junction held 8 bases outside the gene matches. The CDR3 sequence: CASSPTGVWYGYTF. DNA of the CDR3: TGTGCCAGCAGCCCCACAGGGGTGTGGTATGGCTACACCTTC.

The CDR3 DNA is TGTGCCAGTAGATGGACAGGGGGCCTGGTAGGCTATGGCTACACCTTC. It specifies CASRWTGGLVGYGYTF. The V call is TRBV19, the J call TRBJ1-2, with TRBD1 identical over 11 bases. The CDR3 spans 16 residues. The V and J ends lost 6 bases and 4 bases, in that order; junction bases with no gene match: 10. Germline loops: CDR1 LNHDA, CDR2 SQIVND (reference sequence).

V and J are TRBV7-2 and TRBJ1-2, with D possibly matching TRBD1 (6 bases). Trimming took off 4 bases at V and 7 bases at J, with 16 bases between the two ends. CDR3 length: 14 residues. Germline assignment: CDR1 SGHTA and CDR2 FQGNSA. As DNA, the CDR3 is TGTGCCAGCAGCTCCGGGGCAGGGGTATTTGGCTACACCTTC. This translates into CASSSGAGVFGYTF.

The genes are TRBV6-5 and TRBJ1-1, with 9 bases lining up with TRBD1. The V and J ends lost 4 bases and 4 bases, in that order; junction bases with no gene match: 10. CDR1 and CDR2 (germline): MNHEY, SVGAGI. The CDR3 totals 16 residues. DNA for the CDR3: TGTGCCAGCAGTTCCCTCACAGGGGGCGCGACCACTGAAGCTTTCTTT. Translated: CASSSLTGGATTEAFF.

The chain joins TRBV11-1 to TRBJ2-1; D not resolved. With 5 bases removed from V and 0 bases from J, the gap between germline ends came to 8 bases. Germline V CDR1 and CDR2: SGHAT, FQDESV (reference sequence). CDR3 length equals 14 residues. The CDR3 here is CASSAYYSYNEQFF. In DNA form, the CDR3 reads TGTGCCAGCAGCGCATACTACTCCTACAATGAGCAGTTCTTC.

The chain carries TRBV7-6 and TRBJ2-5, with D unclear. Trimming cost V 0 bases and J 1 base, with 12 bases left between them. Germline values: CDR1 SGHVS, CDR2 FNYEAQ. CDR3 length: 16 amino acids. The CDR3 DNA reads TGTGCCAGCAGCTTAGCCTCAGGCGTACGCCAAGAGACCCAGTACTTC. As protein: CASSLASGVRQETQYF.

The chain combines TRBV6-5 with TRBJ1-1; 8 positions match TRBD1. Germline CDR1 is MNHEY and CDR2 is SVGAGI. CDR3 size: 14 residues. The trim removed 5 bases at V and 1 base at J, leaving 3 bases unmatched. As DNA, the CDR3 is TGTGCCAGCAGTAGACAGGGGTCGAACACTGAAGCTTTCTTT. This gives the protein CASSRQGSNTEAFF.

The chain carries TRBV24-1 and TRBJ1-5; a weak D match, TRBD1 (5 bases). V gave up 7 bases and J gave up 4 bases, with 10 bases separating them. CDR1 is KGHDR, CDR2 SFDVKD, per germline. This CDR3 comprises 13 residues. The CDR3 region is CATRGAANQPQHF. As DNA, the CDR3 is TGTGCCACCAGAGGGGCAGCTAATCAGCCCCAGCATTTT.

The CDR3 loop is CSARKRDEQYF. CDR3 nucleotide sequence: TGCAGTGCTAGAAAGCGGGACGAGCAGTACTTC. The genes are TRBV20-1 and TRBJ2-7, with a possible D match to TRBD2 (6 bases). Germline-derived CDR1 and CDR2 are DFQATT and SNEGSKA (reference sequence). This CDR3 region has 11 residues. The germline V and J ends were trimmed by 2 bases and 5 bases, with 7 bases remaining between them.

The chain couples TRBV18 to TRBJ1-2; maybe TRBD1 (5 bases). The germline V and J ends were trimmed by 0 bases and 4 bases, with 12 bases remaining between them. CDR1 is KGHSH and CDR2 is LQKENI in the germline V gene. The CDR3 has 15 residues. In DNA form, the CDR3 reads TGTGCCAGCTCACCACCAATTTCCAGGGCCTATGGCTACACCTTC. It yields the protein CASSPPISRAYGYTF.

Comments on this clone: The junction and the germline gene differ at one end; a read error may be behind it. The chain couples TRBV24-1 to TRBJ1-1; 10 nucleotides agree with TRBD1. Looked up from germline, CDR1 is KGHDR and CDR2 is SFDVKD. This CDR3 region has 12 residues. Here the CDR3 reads CATSDQGTGAVF. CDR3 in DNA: TGTGCCACCAGTGATCAAGGGACAGGGGCGGTCTTT.

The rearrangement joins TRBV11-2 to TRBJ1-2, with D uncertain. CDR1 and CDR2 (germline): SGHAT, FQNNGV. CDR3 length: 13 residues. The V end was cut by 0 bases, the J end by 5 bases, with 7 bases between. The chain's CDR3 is CASSLDRRYGYTF. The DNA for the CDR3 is TGTGCCAGCAGCTTAGACAGAAGATATGGCTACACCTTC.